These 3 T cell receptor beta chains share one sample of origin, sequenced in a study of T cells in Graves' hyperthyroidism and ophthalmopathy (dated by TCRdb to about 2019). Receptor amplification or capture employed multiplex PCR. This sample was sequenced with an Illumina HiSeq 2000. Amplification of TCR beta CDR3 regions was carried out from RNA transcripts. The TCR CDR3 was subjected to a first round of RT-PCR using the HTBI primer set and the Qiagen OneStep RT-PCR kit. TCRdb's own reprocessing of the public reads used fastp at Q25 and MiXCR and kept productive beta chains. Here each entry gathers all rows of one CDR3 protein and keeps the most common genes and DNA. This sample lists around 620,000 distinct CDR3 sequences; about a sixth were detected once. The leading ten clones occupy over 3.5% of the sample. Sequenced material: blood. These receptor sequences come from a woman aged 25 to 39 with Graves' hyperthyroidism.

This clonotype was detected many times. CDR3: CASSLDRVYGYTF. The DNA of the CDR3 is TGTGCCAGCAGTTTGGACAGGGTCTATGGCTACACCTTC. The V gene is TRBV6-1, the J gene TRBJ1-2, with 8 nucleotides matching TRBD1. V lost 5 bases to trimming and J lost 4 bases; unmatched junction nucleotides: 3. Germline-derived CDR1 and CDR2 are MNHNS and SASEGT. The CDR3 is 13 amino acids.

This clonotype was detected a few times. The chain has TRBV20-1 and TRBJ2-7; D not certain. Germline values: CDR1 DFQATT, CDR2 SNEGSKA (reference sequence). The CDR3 runs 16 residues. Trimming took off 2 bases at V and 2 bases at J, with 19 bases between the two ends. The CDR3 coding sequence is TGCAGTGCTAGAAAACCCACAGCCAGCCTGACCTACGAGCAGTACTTC. Translating it yields CSARKPTASLTYEQYF.

This clonotype was found many times. This chain uses TRBV27 with TRBJ2-1, with 8 positions matching TRBD2. The CDR3 has 16 amino acids. Germline CDR1 is MNHEY and CDR2 is SMNVEV (reference sequence). The trim removed 5 bases at V and 7 bases at J, leaving 13 bases unmatched. DNA of the CDR3: TGTGCCAGCAGTCCCCCCAGTAGACTAGCGATAAATGAGCAGTTCTTC. It specifies CASSPPSRLAINEQFF.